What follows is one T cell receptor beta chain and its context. Only in-frame clones appear in the TCRdb table, and some are missing; sequencing was by immunoSEQ multiplex PCR. Of around 300,000 clones in the sample, 85% were seen once. This specimen belongs to a study of blood T cell repertoires in COVID-19. Across the study: In each case, the material was cDNA or gDNA derived from T cells, B-cell-depleted T cells, or PBMCs.

CDR1 and CDR2 (germline): SQVTM, ANQGSEA. The V segment lost 5 bases and the J segment 5 bases; nucleotides outside the gene matches: 8. This CDR3 spans 14 amino acids. The TCR sequence derives from a human donor in a cohort sampled during active COVID-19. The sequencing input was peripheral blood. V is TRBV29-1 and J is TRBJ2-3, with 9 bases lining up with TRBD2. The CDR3 coding sequence is TGCAGCGTTATTGGCGGGAGGGCCCTAGATACGCAGTATTTT. Residues: CSVIGGRALDTQYF.